Listed here are 10 T cell receptor beta chains from one sample, sequenced in a study of Graves' ophthalmopathy and Graves' hyperthyroidism. RNA served as the template for amplifying TCR beta CDR3 regions. After a first-round RT-PCR with HTBI primers, a second-round multiplex PCR was run. TCRdb reanalysed the multiplex PCR reads using MiXCR and keeps one entry per CDR3 protein. The sample includes under 400,000 distinct CDR3 sequences, roughly 15% of them seen just once. Sequencing was performed on peripheral blood. The source is an adult man with Graves' ophthalmopathy.

This clonotype was found many times. The V call is TRBV6-1, the J call TRBJ2-7; no clear D gene. The germline V gene has CDR1 MNHNS and CDR2 SASEGT. The ends were cut back, 3 bases at V and 9 bases at J, with 15 bases in the middle. The CDR3 is made up of 13 amino acids. CDR3: CASSDDGWLRQYF. CDR3 bases: TGTGCCAGCAGTGATGACGGGTGGCTGCGGCAGTACTTC.

This clonotype was detected ten times or more. The J gene is TRBJ2-7, the V gene TRBV9; 7 nucleotides match TRBD1. Germline lookup yields CDR1 SGDLS and CDR2 YYNGEE. This CDR3 has 15 amino acids. The junction had 9 bases not matched to a gene; V was cut back by 4 bases and J by 2 bases. The CDR3 region is CASSPREDRPYEQYF. The CDR3 nucleotides are TGTGCCAGCAGCCCGAGAGAGGACAGGCCCTACGAGCAGTACTTC. The full variable domain, with the rest looked up from reference TRBV9 and TRBJ2-7, is DSGVTQTPKHLITATGQRVTLRCSPRSGDLSVYWYQQSLDQGLQFLIQYYNGEERAKGNILERFSAQQFPDLHSELNLSSLELGDSALYFCASSPREDRPYEQYFGPGTRLTVT.

This clonotype has ten or more counts. The rearrangement joins TRBV6-1 to TRBJ2-4, with 11 positions matching TRBD2. The germline CDR1 and CDR2 sequences are MNHNS and SASEGT. V shed 6 bases and J 2 bases; nucleotides not matched to a gene: 3. This CDR3 region has 15 residues. CDR3 bases: TGTGCCAGCAGATCTAGCGGGAGGACCAAAAACATTCAGTACTTC. Translation: CASRSSGRTKNIQYF.

This clonotype was seen ten or more times. V usage is TRBV7-2 and J usage is TRBJ1-5, with D tentatively TRBD1 (5 bases). V lost 3 bases to trimming and J lost 7 bases, with 10 bases between them. The length of the CDR3 is 13 residues. Germline V gives CDR1 SGHTA, CDR2 FQGNSA. The CDR3 loop is CASSFTRDQPQHF. CDR3 nucleotides: TGTGCCAGCAGCTTTACCAGGGACCAGCCCCAGCATTTT.

This clonotype was recorded many times. This sequence joins TRBV6-1 and TRBJ2-7; TRBD1 matches 9 bases. Germline values: CDR1 MNHNS, CDR2 SASEGT. The length of the CDR3 is 13 residues. J gave up 6 bases and V 6 bases, and 6 bases lay outside the gene matches. The CDR3 DNA follows: TGTGCCAGCAGCCGGACAGGGGCAGGCGAGCAGTACTTC. It translates to CASSRTGAGEQYF.

This clonotype was seen many times. The chain links TRBV6-1 to TRBJ2-5, with 13 bases matching TRBD2. With 6 bases clipped from V and 4 bases from J, the junction kept 8 bases outside the gene matches. This CDR3 is 16 amino acids long. Germline V CDR1 and CDR2: MNHNS, SASEGT. CDR3: CASRGRLAGGGETQYF. DNA of the CDR3: TGTGCCAGCAGGGGAAGACTAGCGGGAGGCGGAGAGACCCAGTACTTC.

Many counts were recorded for this clonotype. J is TRBJ2-7 and V is TRBV20-1; 12 positions agree with TRBD2. CDR3 size: 19 residues. Germline CDR1 and CDR2: DFQATT and SNEGSKA (reference sequence). Losses at the gene ends were 0 bases for V and 3 bases for J; bases not matched to a gene: 15. The CDR3 protein is CSARDPFGLAGPFSYEQYF. In DNA form, the CDR3 reads TGCAGTGCTAGAGATCCCTTTGGACTAGCGGGACCGTTTAGCTACGAGCAGTACTTC.

This clonotype showed up many times. The CDR3 region is CASSYGGTGQETQYF. In DNA form, the CDR3 reads TGTGCCAGCAGTTACGGGGGCACGGGGCAAGAGACCCAGTACTTC. The V and J genes are TRBV6-5 and TRBJ2-5, with D possibly being TRBD1 (6 bases). Germline V gene data show CDR1 as MNHEY and CDR2 as SVGAGI. The germline V and J ends were trimmed by 2 bases and 2 bases, with 12 bases remaining between them. The CDR3 has 15 residues.

This clonotype was counted ten times or more. V usage is TRBV5-1 and J usage is TRBJ1-6; TRBD1 matches 9 bases. The CDR3 extends over 15 amino acids. Germline loops: CDR1 SGHRS, CDR2 YFSETQ. V gave up 0 bases and J gave up 9 bases; unmatched junction bases: 4. DNA for the CDR3: TGCGCCAGCAGCTTGGACAGGGGGCCGGGTTCACCCCTCCACTTT. It yields the protein CASSLDRGPGSPLHF. Drawing the rest from reference TRBV5-1 and TRBJ1-6, the complete variable domain is KAGVTQTPRYLIKTRGQQVTLSCSPISGHRSVSWYQQTPGQGLQFLFEYFSETQRNKGNFPGRFSGRQFSNSRSEMNVSTLELGDSALYLCASSLDRGPGSPLHFGNGTRLTVT.

This clonotype was picked up many times. The chain couples TRBV3-1 to TRBJ2-5; D uncertain. The germline CDR1 and CDR2 sequences are LGHDT and YNNKEL (reference sequence). The CDR3 extends over 17 amino acids. The V end lost 0 bases, the J end lost 2 bases, and 16 bases lay between the germline ends. CDR3 region: CASSQDRRRSKQETQYF. The CDR3 DNA reads TGTGCCAGCAGCCAAGATCGAAGGCGATCCAAGCAAGAGACCCAGTACTTC.